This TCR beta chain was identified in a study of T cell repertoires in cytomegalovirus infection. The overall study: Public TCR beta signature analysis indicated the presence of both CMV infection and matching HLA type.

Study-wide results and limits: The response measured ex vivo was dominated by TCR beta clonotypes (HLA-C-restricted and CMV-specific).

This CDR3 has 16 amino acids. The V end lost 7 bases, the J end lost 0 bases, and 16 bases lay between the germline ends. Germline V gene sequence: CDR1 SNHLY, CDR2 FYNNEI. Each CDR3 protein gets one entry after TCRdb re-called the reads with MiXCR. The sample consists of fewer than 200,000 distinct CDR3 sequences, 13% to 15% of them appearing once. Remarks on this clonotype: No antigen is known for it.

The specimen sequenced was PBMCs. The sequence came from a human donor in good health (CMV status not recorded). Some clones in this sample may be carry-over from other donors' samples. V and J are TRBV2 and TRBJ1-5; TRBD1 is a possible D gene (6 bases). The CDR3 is CASTSTGPDSNQPQHF. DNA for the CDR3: TGTGCCAGCACCTCGACAGGACCCGATAGCAATCAGCCCCAGCATTTT.